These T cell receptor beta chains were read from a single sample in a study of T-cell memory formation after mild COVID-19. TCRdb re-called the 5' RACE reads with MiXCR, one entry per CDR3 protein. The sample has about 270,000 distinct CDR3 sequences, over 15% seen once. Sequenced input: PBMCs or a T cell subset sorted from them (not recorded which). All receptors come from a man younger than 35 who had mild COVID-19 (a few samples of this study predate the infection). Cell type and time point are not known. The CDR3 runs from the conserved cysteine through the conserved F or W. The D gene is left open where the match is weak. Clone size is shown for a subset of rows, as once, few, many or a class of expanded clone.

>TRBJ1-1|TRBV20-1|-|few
TGCAGTGCTACCGACCCGGTAGAGACTGAAGCTTTCTTT
CSATDPVETEAFF
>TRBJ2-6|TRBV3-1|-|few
TGTGCCAGCAGCCACCTCGACACAATGAGCTCTGGGGCCAACGTCCTGACTTTC
CASSHLDTMSSGANVLTF
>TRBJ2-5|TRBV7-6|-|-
TGTGCCAGCAGCTCGCGGAGGGGGACCGGGAGAGAGACCCAGTACTTC
CASSSRRGTGRETQYF
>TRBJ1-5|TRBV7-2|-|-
TGTGCCAAAAGGAACAGGGAGGTCTTTGGCAATCAGCCCCAGCATTTT
CAKRNREVFGNQPQHF
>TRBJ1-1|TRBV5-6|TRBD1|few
TGTGCCAGCAGCTTTCGGACAGGCGCTGAAGCTTTCTTT
CASSFRTGAEAFF
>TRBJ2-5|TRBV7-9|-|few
TGTGCCAGCAGCTTACAGGGATCGGCCCAGTACTTC
CASSLQGSAQYF
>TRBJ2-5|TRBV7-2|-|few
TGTGCCAGCAGCCACCCGCGGGAGACCCAGTACTTC
CASSHPRETQYF
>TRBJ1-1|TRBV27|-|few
TGTGCCAGCGGGTCCCAGGACAACACTGAAGCTTTCTTT
CASGSQDNTEAFF
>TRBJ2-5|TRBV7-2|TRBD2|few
TGTGCCAGCAGCGTCCTGTGGGCGGGGGTGGAGACCCAGTACTTC
CASSVLWAGVETQYF
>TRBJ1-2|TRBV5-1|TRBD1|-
TGCGCCAGCAGCCTGGGACAGGGGGCCGTTGGCTACACCTTC
CASSLGQGAVGYTF
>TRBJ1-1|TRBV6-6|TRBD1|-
TGTGCCAGCAGTTGGGCGACAGGGGGGACTGAAGCTTTCTTT
CASSWATGGTEAFF
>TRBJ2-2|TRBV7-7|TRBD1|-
TGTGCCAGCAGCACTCACATCGGGACAGTAAACACCGGGGAGCTGTTTTTT
CASSTHIGTVNTGELFF
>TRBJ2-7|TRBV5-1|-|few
TGCGCCAGCAGCTTGGTTGTTCCCTACGAGCAGTACTTC
CASSLVVPYEQYF
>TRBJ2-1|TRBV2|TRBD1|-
TGTGCCAGCAGTCGACAGGGGAAGGAAAATGAGCAGTTCTTC
CASSRQGKENEQFF
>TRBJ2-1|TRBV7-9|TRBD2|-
TGTGCCAGCAGCTTTTCCCGCGGGGGCTCCTACAATGAGCAGTTCTTC
CASSFSRGGSYNEQFF
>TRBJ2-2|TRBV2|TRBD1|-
TGTGCCAGCAGCCCGGACAGGGGTGGTTCCGGGGAGCTGTTTTTT
CASSPDRGGSGELFF
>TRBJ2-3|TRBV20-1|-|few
TGCAGTGCTAGTCAGGGGACAGATACGCAGTATTTT
CSASQGTDTQYF
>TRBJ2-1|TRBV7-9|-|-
TGTGCCAGCAGCTTTAGCGCTCCCTCGCGGGGGCCTTACAATGAGCAGTTCTTC
CASSFSAPSRGPYNEQFF
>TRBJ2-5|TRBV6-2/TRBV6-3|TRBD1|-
TGTGCCAGCAGTTACATCGGCCCAGGGGGAGAGACCCAGTACTTC
CASSYIGPGGETQYF
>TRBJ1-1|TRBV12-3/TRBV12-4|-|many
TGTGCCAGCAGCCGGACAAACACTGAAGCTTTCTTT
CASSRTNTEAFF
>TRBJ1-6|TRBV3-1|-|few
TGTGCCAGCAGCCTGACAGAAACCAATTCACCCCTCCACTTT
CASSLTETNSPLHF
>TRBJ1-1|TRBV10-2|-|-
TGCGCCAGCAGTGATTACGGGACCCCCCGGGGAACTGAAGCTTTCTTT
CASSDYGTPRGTEAFF
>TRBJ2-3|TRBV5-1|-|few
TGCGCCAGCAGCCCAGGACAGCCCACAGATACGCAGTATTTT
CASSPGQPTDTQYF
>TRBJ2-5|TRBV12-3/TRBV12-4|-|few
TGTGCCAGCAGTTTTATTCAAGAGACCCAGTACTTC
CASSFIQETQYF
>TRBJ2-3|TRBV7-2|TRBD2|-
TGTGCCAGCAGGCGGGGGGTGTTGGCAGATACGCAGTATTTT
CASRRGVLADTQYF
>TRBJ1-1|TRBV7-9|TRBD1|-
TGTGCCAGCAGCGGGAAACAGGGGGCTTTTGAAGCTTTCTTT
CASSGKQGAFEAFF
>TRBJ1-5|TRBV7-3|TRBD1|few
TGTGCCAGCAGCTTAAAGCTCAGTTCTACAGGGGAGGGCAATCAGCCCCAGCATTTT
CASSLKLSSTGEGNQPQHF
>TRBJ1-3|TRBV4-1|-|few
TGCGCCAGCAGCCAAGACAGGTCGGGGGGAAACACCATATATTTT
CASSQDRSGGNTIYF
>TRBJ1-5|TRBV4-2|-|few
TGTGCCAGCAGCCAAGTATTAGGAGGACAGCCCCAGCATTTT
CASSQVLGGQPQHF
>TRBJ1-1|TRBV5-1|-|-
TGCGCCAGCAGGTCGCAGGGTGGCGACACTGAAGCTTTCTTT
CASRSQGGDTEAFF
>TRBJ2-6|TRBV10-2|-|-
TGCGCCAGCAGTCGGGTAGGGTTCGGCCAGAGCTCTGGGGCCAACGTCCTGACTTTC
CASSRVGFGQSSGANVLTF
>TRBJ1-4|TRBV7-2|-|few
TGTGCCAGCAGCTCCTATGAAAAACTGTTTTTT
CASSSYEKLFF
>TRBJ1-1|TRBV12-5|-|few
TGTGCTAGTGGGAGGGACGGCACTGAAGCTTTCTTT
CASGRDGTEAFF
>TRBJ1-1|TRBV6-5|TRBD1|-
TGTGCCAGCAGCGCTTACCGACAGGGCACTGAAGCTTTCTTT
CASSAYRQGTEAFF
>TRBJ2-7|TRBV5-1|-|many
TGCGCCAGCAGCCGACAAGGTGATTACGAGCAGTACTTC
CASSRQGDYEQYF
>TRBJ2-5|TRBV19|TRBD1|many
TGTGCCAGTAGTATAACAGGGGGCGGAGAGACCCAGTACTTC
CASSITGGGETQYF
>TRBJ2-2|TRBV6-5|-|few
TGTGCCAGCAGTTACGGTCAGGGAGGCGGGGAGCTGTTTTTT
CASSYGQGGGELFF
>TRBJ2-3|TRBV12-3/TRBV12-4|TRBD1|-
TGTGCCAGCAATAGCCTAAGACAGGGGGCAAGGCATACGCAGTATTTT
CASNSLRQGARHTQYF
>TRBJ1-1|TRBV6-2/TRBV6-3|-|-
TGTGCCAGCAGTTACAATACGAACACTGAAGCTTTCTTT
CASSYNTNTEAFF
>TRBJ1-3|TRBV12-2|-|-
-
CASRRPSLYRDFGSGNTIYF
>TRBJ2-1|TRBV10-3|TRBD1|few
TGTGCCATCAGTGACCCCGGGACAGCACTATGGGGGGAGCAGTTCTTC
CAISDPGTALWGEQFF
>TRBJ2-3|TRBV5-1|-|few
TGCGCCAGCAGCTTGGTGGCGGGTACACAAAGCCCAGATACGCAGTATTTT
CASSLVAGTQSPDTQYF
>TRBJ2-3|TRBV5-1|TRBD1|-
TGCGCCAGCAGCTTGGAAGGACAGGGGACAGATACGCAGTATTTT
CASSLEGQGTDTQYF
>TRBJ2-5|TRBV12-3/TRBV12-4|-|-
TGTGCCAGCAGCCAGTCAGAGACCCAGTACTTC
CASSQSETQYF
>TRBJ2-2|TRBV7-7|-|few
TGTGCTAGCAGCTTAGAAGCAGGGGGGACCGGGGAGCTGTTTTTT
CASSLEAGGTGELFF
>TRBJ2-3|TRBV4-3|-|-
TGCGCCAGCAGCCAATTAGGGGCGGCCCTTCGGGGTACGCAGTATTTT
CASSQLGAALRGTQYF
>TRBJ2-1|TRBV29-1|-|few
TGCAGCGGCCTGACAGTCTCCTACAATGAGCAGTTCTTC
CSGLTVSYNEQFF
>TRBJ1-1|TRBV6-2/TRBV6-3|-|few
TGTGCCAGCAGTTACGGGGTCTTACGAACGTTGGAAGCTTTCTTT
CASSYGVLRTLEAFF
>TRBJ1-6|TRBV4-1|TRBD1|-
TGCGCCAGCAGCCTAACTGGACAGGGGAGGAATAACTCACCCCTCCACTTT
CASSLTGQGRNNSPLHF
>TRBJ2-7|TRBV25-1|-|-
TGTGCCAGCAGTGAACACGGCCCCTACGAGCAGTACTTC
CASSEHGPYEQYF
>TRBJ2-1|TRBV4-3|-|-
TGCGCCAGCAGCCAGTACGACCAGTCCTACAATGAGCAGTTCTTC
CASSQYDQSYNEQFF